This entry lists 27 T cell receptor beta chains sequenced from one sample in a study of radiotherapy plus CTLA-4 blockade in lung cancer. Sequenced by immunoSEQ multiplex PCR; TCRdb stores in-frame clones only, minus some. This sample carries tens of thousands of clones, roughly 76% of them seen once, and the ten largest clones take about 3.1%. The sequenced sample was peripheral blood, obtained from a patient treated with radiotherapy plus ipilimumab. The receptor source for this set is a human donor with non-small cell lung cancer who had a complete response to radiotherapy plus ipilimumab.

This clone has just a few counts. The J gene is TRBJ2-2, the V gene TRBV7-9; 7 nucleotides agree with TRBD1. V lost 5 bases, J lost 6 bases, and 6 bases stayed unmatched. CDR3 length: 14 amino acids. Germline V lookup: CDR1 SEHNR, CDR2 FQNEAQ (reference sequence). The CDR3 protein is CASSHYQGAGELFF. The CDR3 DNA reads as TGTGCCAGCAGCCACTACCAGGGGGCCGGGGAGCTGTTTTTT.

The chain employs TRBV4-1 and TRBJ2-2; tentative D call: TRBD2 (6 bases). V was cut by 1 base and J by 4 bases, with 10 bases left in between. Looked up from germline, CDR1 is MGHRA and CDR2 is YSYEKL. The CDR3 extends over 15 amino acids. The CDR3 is CASSQVSRGTGELFF. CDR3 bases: TGCGCCAGCAGCCAAGTATCGCGGGGCACCGGGGAGCTGTTTTTT.

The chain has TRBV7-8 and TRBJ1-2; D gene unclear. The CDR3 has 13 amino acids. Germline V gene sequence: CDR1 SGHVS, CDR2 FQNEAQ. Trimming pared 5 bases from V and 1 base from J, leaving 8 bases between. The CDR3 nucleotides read TGTGCCAGCAGCCGTCCCAGTAACTATGGCTACACCTTC. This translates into CASSRPSNYGYTF.

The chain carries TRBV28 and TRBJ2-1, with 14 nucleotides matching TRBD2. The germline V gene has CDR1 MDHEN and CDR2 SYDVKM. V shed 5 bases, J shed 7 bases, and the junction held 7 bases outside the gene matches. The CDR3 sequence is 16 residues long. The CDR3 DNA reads TGTGCCAGCAGTCCGCCACGGACTAGCGGGAGGAATGAGCAGTTCTTC. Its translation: CASSPPRTSGRNEQFF.

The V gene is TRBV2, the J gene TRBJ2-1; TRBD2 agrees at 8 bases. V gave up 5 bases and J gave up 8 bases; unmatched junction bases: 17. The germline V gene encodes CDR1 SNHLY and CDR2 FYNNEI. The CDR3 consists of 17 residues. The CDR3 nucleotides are TGTGCCAGCAGTCTATCCAACGCCGGACTAGCTGCCCATGAGCAGTTCTTC. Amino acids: CASSLSNAGLAAHEQFF.

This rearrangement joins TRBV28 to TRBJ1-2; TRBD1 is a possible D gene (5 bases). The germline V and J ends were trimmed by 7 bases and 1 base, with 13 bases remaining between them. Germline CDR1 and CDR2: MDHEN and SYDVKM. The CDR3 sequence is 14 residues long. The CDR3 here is CASTPDRNNYGYTF. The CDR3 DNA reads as TGTGCCAGCACGCCCGACAGAAATAACTATGGCTACACCTTC.

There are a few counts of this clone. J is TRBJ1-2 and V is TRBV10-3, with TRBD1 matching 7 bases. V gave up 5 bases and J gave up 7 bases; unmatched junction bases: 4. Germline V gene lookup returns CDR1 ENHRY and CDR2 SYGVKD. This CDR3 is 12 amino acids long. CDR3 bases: TGTGCCATCAGTACGACAGGGTTTGGCTACACCTTC. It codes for CAISTTGFGYTF.

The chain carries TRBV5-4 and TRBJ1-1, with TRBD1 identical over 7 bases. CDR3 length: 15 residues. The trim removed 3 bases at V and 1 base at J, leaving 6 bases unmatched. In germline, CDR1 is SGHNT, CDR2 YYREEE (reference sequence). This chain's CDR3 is CASSSNRGPNTEAFF. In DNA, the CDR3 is TGTGCCAGCAGCTCTAACAGGGGCCCGAACACTGAAGCTTTCTTT. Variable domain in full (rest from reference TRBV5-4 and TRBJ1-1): ETGVTQSPTHLIKTRGQQVTLRCSSQSGHNTVSWYQQALGQGPQFIFQYYREEENGRGNFPPRFSGLQFPNYSSELNVNALELDDSALYLCASSSNRGPNTEAFFGQGTRLTVV.

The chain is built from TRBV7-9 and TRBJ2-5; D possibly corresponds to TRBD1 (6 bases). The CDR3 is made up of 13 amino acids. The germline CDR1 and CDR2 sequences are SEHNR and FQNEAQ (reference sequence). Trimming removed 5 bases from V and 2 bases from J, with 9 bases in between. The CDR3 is CASSRQEQETQYF. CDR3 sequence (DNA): TGTGCCAGCAGCCGACAGGAACAAGAGACCCAGTACTTC.

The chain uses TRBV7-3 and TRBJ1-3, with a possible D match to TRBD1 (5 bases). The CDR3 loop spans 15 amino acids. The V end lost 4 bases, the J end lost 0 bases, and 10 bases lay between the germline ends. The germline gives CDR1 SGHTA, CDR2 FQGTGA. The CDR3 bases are TGTGCCAGCAGCTATGACAGCAGCTCTGGAAACACCATATATTTT. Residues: CASSYDSSSGNTIYF.

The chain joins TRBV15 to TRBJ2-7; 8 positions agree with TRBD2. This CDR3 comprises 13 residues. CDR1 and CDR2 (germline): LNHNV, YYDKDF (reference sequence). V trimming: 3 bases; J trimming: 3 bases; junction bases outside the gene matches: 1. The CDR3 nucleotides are TGTGCCACCAGCAGGAGCGGGGGCTACGAGCAGTACTTC. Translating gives CATSRSGGYEQYF. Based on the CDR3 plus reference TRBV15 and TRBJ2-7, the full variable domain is DAMVIQNPRYQVTQFGKPVTLSCSQTLNHNVMYWYQQKSSQAPKLLFHYYDKDFNNEADTPDNFQSRRPNTSFCFLDIRSPGLGDTAMYLCATSRSGGYEQYFGPGTRLTVT.

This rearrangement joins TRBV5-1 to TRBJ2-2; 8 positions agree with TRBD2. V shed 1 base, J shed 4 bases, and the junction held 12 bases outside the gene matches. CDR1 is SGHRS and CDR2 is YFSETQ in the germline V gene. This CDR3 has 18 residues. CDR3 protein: CASSLRAGATPRTGELFF. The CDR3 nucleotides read TGCGCCAGCAGCTTGAGAGCGGGGGCCACGCCGCGCACCGGGGAGCTGTTTTTT.

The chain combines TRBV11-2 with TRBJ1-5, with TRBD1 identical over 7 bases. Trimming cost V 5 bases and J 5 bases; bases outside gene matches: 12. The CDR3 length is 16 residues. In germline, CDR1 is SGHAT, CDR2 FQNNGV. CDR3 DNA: TGTGCCAGCAGCCCTAAGACAGGGTCGGGTTATCAGCCCCAGCATTTT. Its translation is CASSPKTGSGYQPQHF.

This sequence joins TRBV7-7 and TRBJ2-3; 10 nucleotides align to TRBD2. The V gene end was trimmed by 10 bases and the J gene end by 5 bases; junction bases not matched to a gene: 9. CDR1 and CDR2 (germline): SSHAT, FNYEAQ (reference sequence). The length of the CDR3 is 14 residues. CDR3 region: CATASGGPGDTQYF. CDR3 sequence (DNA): TGTGCCACCGCTAGCGGGGGTCCCGGAGATACGCAGTATTTT. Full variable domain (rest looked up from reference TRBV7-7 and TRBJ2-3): GAGVSQSPRYKVTKRGQDVTLRCDPISSHATLYWYQQALGQGPEFLTYFNYEAQPDKSGLPSDRFSAERPEGSISTLTIQRTEQRDSAMYRCATASGGPGDTQYFGPGTRLTVL.

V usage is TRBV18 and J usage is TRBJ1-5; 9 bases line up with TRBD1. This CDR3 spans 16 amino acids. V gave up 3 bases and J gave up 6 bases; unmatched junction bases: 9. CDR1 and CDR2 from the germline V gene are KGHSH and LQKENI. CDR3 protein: CASSPTQYRGPQPQHF. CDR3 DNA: TGTGCCAGCTCACCCACTCAATACAGGGGGCCTCAGCCCCAGCATTTT.

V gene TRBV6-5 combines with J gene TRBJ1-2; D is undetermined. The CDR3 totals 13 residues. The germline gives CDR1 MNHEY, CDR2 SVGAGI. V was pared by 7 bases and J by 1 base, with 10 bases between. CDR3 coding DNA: TGTGCCAGCACCCCGGGTAATAACTATGGCTACACCTTC. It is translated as CASTPGNNYGYTF.

The chain's CDR3 is CASSLAQTSYEQYF. CDR3 DNA sequence: TGTGCCAGCAGCTTAGCACAAACCTCCTACGAGCAGTACTTC. The chain links TRBV7-2 to TRBJ2-7; D uncertain. Per germline, CDR1 SGHTA and CDR2 FQGNSA. The length of the CDR3 is 14 residues. The V end lost 0 bases, the J end lost 0 bases, and 6 bases lay between the germline ends.

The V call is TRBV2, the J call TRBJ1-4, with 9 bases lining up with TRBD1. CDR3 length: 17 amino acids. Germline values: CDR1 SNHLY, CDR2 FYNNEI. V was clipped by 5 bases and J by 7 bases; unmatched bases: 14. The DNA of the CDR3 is TGTGCCAGCAGTCCCCGGCAAACAGGGGGCAGGGGTGAAAAACTGTTTTTT. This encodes CASSPRQTGGRGEKLFF.

The CDR3, as DNA: TGCGCCAGCAGCTTGCGAACGGGACTCAACACCGGGGAGCTGTTTTTT. This translates into CASSLRTGLNTGELFF. The chain joins TRBV5-1 to TRBJ2-2, with a weak D call TRBD2 (6 bases). Germline V gives CDR1 SGHRS, CDR2 YFSETQ. The CDR3 runs to 16 residues. Trimming left V 1 base short and J 2 bases short, with 12 bases between.

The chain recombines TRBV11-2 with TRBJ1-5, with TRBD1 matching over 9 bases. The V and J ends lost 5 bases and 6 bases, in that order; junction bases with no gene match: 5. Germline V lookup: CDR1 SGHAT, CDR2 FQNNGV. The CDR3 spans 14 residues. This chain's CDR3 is CASSPDRGTQPQHF. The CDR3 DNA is TGTGCCAGCAGCCCGGACAGGGGCACTCAGCCCCAGCATTTT. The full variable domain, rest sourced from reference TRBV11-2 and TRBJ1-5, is EAGVAQSPRYKIIEKRQSVAFWCNPISGHATLYWYQQILGQGPKLLIQFQNNGVVDDSQLPKDRFSAERLKGVDSTLKIQPAKLEDSAVYLCASSPDRGTQPQHFGDGTRLSIL.

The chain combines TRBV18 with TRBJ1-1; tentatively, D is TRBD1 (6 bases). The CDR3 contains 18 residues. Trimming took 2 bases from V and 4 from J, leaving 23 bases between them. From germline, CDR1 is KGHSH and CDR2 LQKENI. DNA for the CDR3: TGTGCCAGCTCACCAGTGGACAGCCATCGGGGTTGGGTCACTGAAGCTTTCTTT. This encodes CASSPVDSHRGWVTEAFF.

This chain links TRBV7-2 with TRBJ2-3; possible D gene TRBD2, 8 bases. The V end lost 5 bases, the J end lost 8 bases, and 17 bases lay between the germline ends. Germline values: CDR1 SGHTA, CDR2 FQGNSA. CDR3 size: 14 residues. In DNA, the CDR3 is TGTGCCAGCAGCCCCAGTCGGGAGGGGGCTACGCAGTATTTT. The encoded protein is CASSPSREGATQYF. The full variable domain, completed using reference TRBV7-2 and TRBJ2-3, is GAGVSQSPSNKVTEKGKDVELRCDPISGHTALYWYRQSLGQGLEFLIYFQGNSAPDKSGLPSDRFSAERTGGSVSTLTIQRTQQEDSAVYLCASSPSREGATQYFGPGTRLTVL.

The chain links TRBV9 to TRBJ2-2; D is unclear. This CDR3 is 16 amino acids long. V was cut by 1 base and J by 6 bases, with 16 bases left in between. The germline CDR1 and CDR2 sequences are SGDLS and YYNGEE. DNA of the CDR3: TGTGCCAGCAGCGTAATGGGCAGCTCGGTGTCCGGGGAGCTGTTTTTT. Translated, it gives CASSVMGSSVSGELFF.

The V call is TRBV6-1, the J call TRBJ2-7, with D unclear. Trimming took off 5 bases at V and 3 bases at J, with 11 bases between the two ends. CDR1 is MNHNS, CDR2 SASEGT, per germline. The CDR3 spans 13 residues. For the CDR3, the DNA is TGTGCCAGCAGTTCTTCAGTGATCTACGAGCAGTACTTC. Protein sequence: CASSSSVIYEQYF.

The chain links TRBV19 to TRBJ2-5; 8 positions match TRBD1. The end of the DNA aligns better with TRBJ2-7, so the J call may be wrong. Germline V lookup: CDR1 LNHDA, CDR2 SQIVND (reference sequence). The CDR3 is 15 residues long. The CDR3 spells CASSSGQVPLYEQYF. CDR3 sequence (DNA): TGTGCCAGTAGTTCGGGACAGGTCCCTCTCTACGAGCAGTACTTC.

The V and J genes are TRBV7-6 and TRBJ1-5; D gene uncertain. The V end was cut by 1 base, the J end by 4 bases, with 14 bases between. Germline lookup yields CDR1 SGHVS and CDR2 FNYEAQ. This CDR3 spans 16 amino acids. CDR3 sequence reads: CASSLGYEGTNQPQHF. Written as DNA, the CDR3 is TGTGCCAGCAGCTTAGGCTACGAGGGAACAAATCAGCCCCAGCATTTT.

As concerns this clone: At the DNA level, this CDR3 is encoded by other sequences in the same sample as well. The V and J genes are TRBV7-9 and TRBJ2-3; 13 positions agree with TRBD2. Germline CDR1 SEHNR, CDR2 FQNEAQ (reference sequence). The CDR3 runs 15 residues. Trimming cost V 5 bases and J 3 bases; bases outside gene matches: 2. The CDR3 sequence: CASSRTSGSTDTQYF. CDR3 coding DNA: TGTGCCAGCAGCCGGACTAGCGGGAGTACAGATACGCAGTATTTT. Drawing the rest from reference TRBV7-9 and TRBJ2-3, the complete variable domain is DTGVSQNPRHKITKRGQNVTFRCDPISEHNRLYWYRQTLGQGPEFLTYFQNEAQLEKSRLLSDRFSAERPKGSFSTLEIQRTEQGDSAMYLCASSRTSGSTDTQYFGPGTRLTVL.